This record concerns one TCR beta chain sequence. The antigen is not known. Germline CDR1 reads LNHNV; CDR2 reads YYDKDF (reference sequence). This CDR3 is 16 amino acids long. V lost 1 base, J lost 6 bases, and 4 bases stayed unmatched. The data originate from a study of T cells after yellow fever vaccination. Points from the study as a whole: When the response was secondary, it was weaker but reached its peak faster, day 5 versus 15. FACS-sorted repertoires might harbor abundant contaminating clonotypes from the bulk population. Booster sampling recovered most clones from primary vaccination (approximately 97% CD4, approximately 88% CD8).

For TCR, cDNA came from 5'RACE template switching, which added a universal primer site and UMIs. TCRdb re-called the 5' RACE reads with MiXCR, one entry per CDR3 protein. The sample lists some 560,000 distinct CDR3 sequences; about a sixth were seen once. V is TRBV15 and J is TRBJ2-2; 11 nucleotides align to TRBD2. The sample here was PBMCs, taken around 5 days after the first yellow fever vaccination. The sequence was obtained from a man aged 18 to 30 who received the YFV17D yellow fever vaccine. The CDR3 loop reads CATSRVAGGPPGELFF. The CDR3 DNA is TGTGCCACCAGCAGAGTAGCGGGGGGGCCACCCGGGGAGCTGTTTTTT.